This TCR beta chain originates from a study of siplizumab effects on memory and regulatory T cells. Findings and limits, study-wide: Both greater diversity than memory cells and a major contribution to the alloresponse seemed to characterize naive T cells. Unstimulated subsets were the mapping target of only a minor fraction of alloreactive clones. In siplizumab conditions, mappable alloreactive CD4+ clones averaged about 64% Treg-derived, against 25% to 30% in controls. The authors did not confirm suppressive function in proliferating Tregs from siplizumab cultures.

Some clones are missing from TCRdb's copy, which holds only in-frame ones; the method was immunoSEQ multiplex PCR. The repertoire includes roughly 110,000 clones, about 94% of them detected once, and roughly 0.15% sits in the top ten. In regard to this clone: Its antigen is undetermined.

Germline V lookup: CDR1 SGHAT, CDR2 FQDESV (reference sequence). V shed 3 bases and J 12 bases; nucleotides not matched to a gene: 3. CDR3 size: 13 residues. This chain connects TRBV11-1 to TRBJ1-6; 9 bases map to TRBD1. The sample was non-Treg CD4+ T cells sorted from blood. The TCR was taken from a human donor in good health. CDR3: CASSLDRGEPLHF. In nucleotides, the CDR3 is TGTGCCAGCAGCTTGGACAGGGGCGAACCCCTCCACTTT. Full variable domain (rest looked up from reference TRBV11-1 and TRBJ1-6): EAEVAQSPRYKITEKSQAVAFWCDPISGHATLYWYRQILGQGPELLVQFQDESVVDDSQLPKDRFSAERLKGVDSTLKIQPAELGDSAMYLCASSLDRGEPLHFGNGTRLTVT.